This T cell receptor beta chain originates from a study of T cell responses to AZD1222 COVID-19 vaccine (dated by TCRdb to the early 2020s). Study-wide context: TCR sequencing was performed for some 250 trial participants, of whom some 200 were given two doses of AZD1222 and around 25 were given two doses of MenACWY control vaccine. Trial participants were enrolled by age into subgroups of 18-55, 56-69 and 70-plus years, and around 150, 28 and 57 TCR-sequenced participants, respectively, were included in these subgroups.

The CDR3 regions of human TCRbeta chains were analyzed by immunosequencing. The paper's data handling went like this. Repertoire TCRs were matched against a reference library of SARS-CoV-2-specific TCRs generated with the MIRA antigen-specificity platform. Breadth meant the fraction of unique TCRs that were SARS-CoV-2-associated, whereas depth meant the fraction of total T cells that were SARS-CoV-2-associated. Using the MIRA data, each spike-specific TCR was mapped to the spike region that the TCR reacts to and placed in a CD4 or CD8 class. Log10-transformed breadth and depth values were compared by one-way ANOVA with Sidak's multiple comparisons tests. Held by TCRdb, this immuneACCESS table contains in-frame sequences only and omits some clones. Under half of the omission traces to an unresolved V gene where checked; the cause of the rest is unknown. D and trimming come from the DNA, and the V and J calls and clone size come from that table. The table for this sample lists approximately 88,000 clones; 70% to 90% of them were counted only once. The ten largest account for around 5% of the sample.

Study-wide findings and limitations: Participants were mostly white British, with more females than males. The authors suggested clonal diversity may have been underestimated. Reportedly, close to half of the unique spike-specific TCRs recognized epitopes lying outside the regions that are mutated in the B.1.351 and B.1.1.7 variants. Conclusions about previously exposed vaccinees are limited because only six or seven AZD1222 recipients were SARS-CoV-2 seropositive at baseline. After two AZD1222 doses, both the breadth and the depth of spike-specific TCRs were significantly higher than at day 0 and than in MenACWY recipients. The 56-69-year group was small, and its depth increase did not reach significance, likely because of low power. CD4 TCRs associated with the vaccine covered the entire spike protein, and the dominant responses were in regions 160-218 and 743-854. Because no day 14 peak-response samples were available, the repertoires could be characterized only after the peak T cell response.

The junction shows trimming of 9 bases on V and 2 bases on J, plus 11 bases between the germline ends. According to the germline V gene, CDR1 reads SNHLY and CDR2 reads FYNNEI. The CDR3 covers 14 residues, taking in both the cysteine and the phenylalanine. Here the CDR3 DNA is all that survives: 42 bases in frame from base 1. Explained via the paper, the time point label denotes: about 28 days (+/-7) after the second vaccine dose. AZD1222 recipients with second doses at about 4 weeks or about 12 weeks were pooled, because spike-specific TCR depth and breadth did not differ between schedules. The vaccinee samples were drawn from two UK trials, COV001 and COV002, one of which was a single-blind randomized controlled phase 2/3 trial testing AZD1222 (ChAdOx1 nCoV-19) in healthy adults. For TCRbeta chain sequencing, PBMC samples from trial participants were taken at day 0 and at day 28 after the second dose.

About this clone itself: Its antigen is still unknown. The record has no base qualities; no much larger clone is one base away.

The sequence was collected from an adult who received the AZD1222 COVID-19 vaccine. Here the sequenced sample was peripheral blood, taken 28 days after the second AZD1222 dose. This chain joins TRBV2 to TRBJ1-6; the D gene cannot be named for sure. This receptor carries the CDR3 CASKTGTYNSPLHF. The DNA reads as follows: TGTGCCAGTAAGACCGGAACCTATAATTCACCCCTCCACTTT.